The entry below describes one T cell receptor beta chain. This record belongs to a study of blood T cell repertoires in COVID-19. Study-wide context: Donors in the United States, Italy and Spain gave samples during acute or convalescent COVID-19. The cDNA or gDNA used as material had been derived from T cells, B-cell-depleted T cells, or PBMCs.

Original data processing: Quantification of nucleated cells was approximated via reference gene primer amplification. Some clones are missing from TCRdb's copy, which holds only in-frame ones; the method was immunoSEQ multiplex PCR. The V and J calls and clone size are taken from that table; D and trimming were inferred from the DNA. In the table there are 650,000 to 800,000 clones, 90% of which are singletons. The sequence was collected from a woman younger than 30 with acute or convalescent COVID-19. Input material: peripheral blood.

The CDR3 sequence: CASSGGLAGDTDTQYF. The CDR3 DNA follows: TGTGCCAGCAGTGGGGGACTAGCGGGGGACACAGATACGCAGTATTTT. The chain combines TRBV6-4 with TRBJ2-3; 14 positions match TRBD2. The CDR3 contains 16 residues. The germline CDR1 and CDR2 sequences are MRHNA and SNTAGT. V trimming: 4 bases; J trimming: 2 bases; junction bases outside the gene matches: 2.